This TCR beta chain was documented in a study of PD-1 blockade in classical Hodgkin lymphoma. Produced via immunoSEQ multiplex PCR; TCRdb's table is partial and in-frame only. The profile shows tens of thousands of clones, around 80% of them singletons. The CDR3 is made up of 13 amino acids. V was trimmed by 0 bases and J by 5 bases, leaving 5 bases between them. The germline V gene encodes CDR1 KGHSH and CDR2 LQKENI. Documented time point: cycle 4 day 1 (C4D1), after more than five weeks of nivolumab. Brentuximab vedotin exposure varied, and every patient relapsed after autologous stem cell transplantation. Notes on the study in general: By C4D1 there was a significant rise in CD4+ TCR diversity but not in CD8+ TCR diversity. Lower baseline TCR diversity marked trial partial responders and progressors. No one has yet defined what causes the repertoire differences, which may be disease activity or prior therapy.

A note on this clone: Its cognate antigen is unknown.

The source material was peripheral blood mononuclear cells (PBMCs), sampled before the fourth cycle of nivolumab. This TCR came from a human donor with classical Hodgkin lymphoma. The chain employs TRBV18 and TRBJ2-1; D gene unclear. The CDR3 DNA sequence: TGTGCCAGCTCACCACCTTTCCACAATGAGCAGTTCTTC. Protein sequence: CASSPPFHNEQFF.